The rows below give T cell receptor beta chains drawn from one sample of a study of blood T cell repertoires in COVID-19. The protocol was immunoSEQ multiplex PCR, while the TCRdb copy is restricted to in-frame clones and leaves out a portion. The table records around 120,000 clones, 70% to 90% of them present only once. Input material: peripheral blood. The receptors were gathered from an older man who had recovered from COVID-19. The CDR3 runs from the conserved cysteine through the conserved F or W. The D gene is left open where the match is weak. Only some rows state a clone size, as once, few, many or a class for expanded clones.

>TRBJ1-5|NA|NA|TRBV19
CASTMGGALNQPQHF
TGTGCCAGTACCATGGGGGGGGCCCTCAATCAGCCCCAGCATTTT
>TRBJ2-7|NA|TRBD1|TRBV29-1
CSAARDRTNYEQYF
TGCAGCGCTGCTCGGGACAGGACAAACTACGAGCAGTACTTC
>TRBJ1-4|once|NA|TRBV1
CTSSENMTGDREEKLFF
TGCACCAGCAGTGAAAATATGACAGGGGACAGGGAAGAAAAACTGTTTTTT
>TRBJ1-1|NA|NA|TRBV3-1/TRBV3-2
CASSPNSFEAFF
TGTGCCAGCAGCCCCAACAGCTTTGAAGCTTTCTTT
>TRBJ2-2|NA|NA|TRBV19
CASSINPRGIGELFF
TGTGCCAGTAGTATTAATCCGCGGGGCATCGGGGAGCTGTTTTTT
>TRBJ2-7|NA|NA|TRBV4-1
CASSQVFPSGPGEGEQYF
TGCGCCAGCAGCCAAGTTTTTCCCTCGGGGCCAGGGGAAGGCGAGCAGTACTTC
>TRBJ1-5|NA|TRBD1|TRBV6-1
CASSGQGAMSNQPQHF
TGTGCCAGCAGTGGACAGGGGGCGATGAGCAATCAGCCCCAGCATTTT
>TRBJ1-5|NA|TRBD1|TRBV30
CAWRVSQGSNQPQHF
TGTGCCTGGAGAGTTTCACAGGGGTCCAATCAGCCCCAGCATTTT
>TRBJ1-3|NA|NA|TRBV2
CASRGTISGNTIYF
TGTGCCAGCCGCGGGACGATCTCTGGAAACACCATATATTTT
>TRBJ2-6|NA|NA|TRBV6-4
CASSLGRALLSGANVLTF
TGTGCCAGCAGTCTAGGTCGCGCTTTGCTCTCTGGGGCCAACGTCCTGACTTTC
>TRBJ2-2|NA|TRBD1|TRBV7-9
CASSLTGGSRGELFF
TGTGCCAGCAGCTTAACAGGGGGATCGCGTGGGGAGCTGTTTTTT
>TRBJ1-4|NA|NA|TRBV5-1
CASSLAARVATNEKLFF
TGCGCCAGCAGCTTGGCCGCGCGGGTTGCAACTAATGAAAAACTGTTTTTT
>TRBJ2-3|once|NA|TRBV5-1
CASSLGRGAFSTDTQYF
TGCGCCAGCAGCTTGGGACGGGGGGCCTTTAGCACAGATACGCAGTATTTT
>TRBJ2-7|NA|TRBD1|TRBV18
CASTDRGIRYEQYF
TGTGCCAGCACCGACAGGGGCATCCGCTACGAGCAGTACTTC
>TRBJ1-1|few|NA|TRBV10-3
CAISPRENTEAFF
TGTGCCATCAGCCCCAGGGAGAACACTGAAGCTTTCTTT
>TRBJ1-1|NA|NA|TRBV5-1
CASTTLPGFRTEAFF
TGCGCCAGCACTACTCTCCCAGGGTTTCGCACTGAAGCTTTCTTT
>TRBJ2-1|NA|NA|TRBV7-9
CASSLVLASNEQFF
TGTGCCAGCAGCTTAGTATTAGCCTCGAATGAGCAGTTCTTC
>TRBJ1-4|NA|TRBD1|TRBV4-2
CASSHNRGTNEKLFF
TGTGCCAGCAGCCACAACAGGGGAACTAATGAAAAACTGTTTTTT
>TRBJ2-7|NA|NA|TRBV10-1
CASSGLAGEQYF
TGCGCCAGCAGTGGACTCGCCGGCGAGCAGTACTTC
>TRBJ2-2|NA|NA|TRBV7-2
CASSLRSGTRTGELFF
TGTGCCAGCAGCTTAAGGTCCGGGACACGCACCGGGGAGCTGTTTTTT
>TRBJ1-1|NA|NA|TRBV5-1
CASSLGRGAMNTEAFF
TGCGCCAGCAGCTTGGGACGGGGGGCCATGAACACTGAAGCTTTCTTT
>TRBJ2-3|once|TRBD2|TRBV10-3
CAISGTSGTPTDTQYF
TGTGCCATCAGTGGCACTAGCGGGACCCCCACAGATACGCAGTATTTT
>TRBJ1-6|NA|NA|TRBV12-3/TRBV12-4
CASRDTFNSPLHF
TGTGCCAGTCGGGATACTTTTAATTCACCCCTCCACTTT
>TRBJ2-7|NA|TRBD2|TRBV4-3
CASSQAPWGGGSYEQYF
TGCGCCAGCAGCCAGGCCCCGTGGGGCGGGGGCTCCTACGAGCAGTACTTC
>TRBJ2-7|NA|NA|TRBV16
CASSQFPDSYEQYF
TGTGCCAGCAGCCAATTCCCGGACAGCTACGAGCAGTACTTC
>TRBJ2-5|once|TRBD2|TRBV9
CASSLGLAGGEETQYF
TGTGCCAGCAGCTTGGGACTAGCGGGAGGGGAAGAGACCCAGTACTTC
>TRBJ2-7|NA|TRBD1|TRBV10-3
CATKGQVEREQYF
TGTGCCACAAAGGGACAGGTTGAACGCGAGCAGTACTTC
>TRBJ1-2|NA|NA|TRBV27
CASSPRQDHYGYTF
TGTGCCAGCTCTCCTCGACAGGACCACTATGGCTACACCTTC
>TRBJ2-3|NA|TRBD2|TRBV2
CASSVAGAEDTQYF
TGTGCCAGCAGTGTAGCGGGAGCGGAAGATACGCAGTATTTT
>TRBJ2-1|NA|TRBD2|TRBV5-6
CASSLGLAGYNEQFF
TGTGCCAGCAGTCTAGGACTAGCGGGATACAATGAGCAGTTCTTC
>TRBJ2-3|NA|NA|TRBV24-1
CATSAHPINPSTDTQYF
TGTGCCACCAGTGCACACCCGATTAACCCTAGCACAGATACGCAGTATTTT
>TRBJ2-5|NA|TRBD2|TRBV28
CASTTDASGGAQETQYF
TGTGCCAGCACTACTGATGCTAGCGGGGGGGCACAAGAGACCCAGTACTTC
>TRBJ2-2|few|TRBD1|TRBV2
CASSSDRGRGGLFF
TGTGCCAGCAGTTCGGACAGGGGGAGAGGAGGGCTGTTTTTT
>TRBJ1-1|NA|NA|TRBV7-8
CASSSPVGRMNTEAFF
TGTGCCAGCAGCTCCCCCGTGGGGCGGATGAACACTGAAGCTTTCTTT
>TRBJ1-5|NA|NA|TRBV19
CASSLDRSVSAQHF
TGTGCCAGTAGTCTTGACAGGTCAGTCTCCGCCCAGCATTTT
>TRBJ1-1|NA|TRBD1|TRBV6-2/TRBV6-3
CASSWTGGRAFF
TGTGCCAGCAGTTGGACAGGGGGCAGGGCTTTCTTT
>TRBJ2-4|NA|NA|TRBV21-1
CASSTGDRRAKNIQYF
TGTGCCAGCAGCACGGGGGACAGGCGAGCCAAAAACATTCAGTACTTC
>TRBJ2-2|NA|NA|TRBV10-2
CASSATAGELFF
TGCGCCAGCAGTGCCACGGCCGGGGAGCTGTTTTTT
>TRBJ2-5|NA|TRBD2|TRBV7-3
CASSLSGRAVETQYF
TGTGCCAGCAGCTTATCCGGGAGGGCCGTAGAGACCCAGTACTTC
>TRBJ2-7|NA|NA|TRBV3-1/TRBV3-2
CASSQRRVLSYEQYF
TGTGCCAGCAGCCAGAGGCGGGTCCTCTCCTACGAGCAGTACTTC